This T cell receptor beta chain was documented in a study of blood T cell repertoires in COVID-19. The overall study: From T cells, B-cell-depleted T cells, or PBMCs came the material, which was cDNA or gDNA.

This CDR3 is 16 amino acids long. Germline V gene data show CDR1 as SGHAT and CDR2 as FQNNGV. Trimming removed 4 bases from V and 1 base from J, with 14 bases in between. This clone was recorded only once. Repertoires were generated with immunoSEQ multiplex PCR, while TCRdb's copy carries only in-frame clones and drops some. The sample includes under 200,000 clones, around 83% of them seen just once. V gene TRBV11-2 combines with J gene TRBJ2-1; a possible D gene is TRBD1 (6 bases). The sequenced sample consisted of peripheral blood. This sequence originates from a human donor in a cohort sampled during active COVID-19. The CDR3 sequence is CASSSPGASSYNEQFF. The CDR3 DNA sequence: TGTGCCAGCAGCTCCCCAGGGGCCTCTTCCTACAATGAGCAGTTCTTC.